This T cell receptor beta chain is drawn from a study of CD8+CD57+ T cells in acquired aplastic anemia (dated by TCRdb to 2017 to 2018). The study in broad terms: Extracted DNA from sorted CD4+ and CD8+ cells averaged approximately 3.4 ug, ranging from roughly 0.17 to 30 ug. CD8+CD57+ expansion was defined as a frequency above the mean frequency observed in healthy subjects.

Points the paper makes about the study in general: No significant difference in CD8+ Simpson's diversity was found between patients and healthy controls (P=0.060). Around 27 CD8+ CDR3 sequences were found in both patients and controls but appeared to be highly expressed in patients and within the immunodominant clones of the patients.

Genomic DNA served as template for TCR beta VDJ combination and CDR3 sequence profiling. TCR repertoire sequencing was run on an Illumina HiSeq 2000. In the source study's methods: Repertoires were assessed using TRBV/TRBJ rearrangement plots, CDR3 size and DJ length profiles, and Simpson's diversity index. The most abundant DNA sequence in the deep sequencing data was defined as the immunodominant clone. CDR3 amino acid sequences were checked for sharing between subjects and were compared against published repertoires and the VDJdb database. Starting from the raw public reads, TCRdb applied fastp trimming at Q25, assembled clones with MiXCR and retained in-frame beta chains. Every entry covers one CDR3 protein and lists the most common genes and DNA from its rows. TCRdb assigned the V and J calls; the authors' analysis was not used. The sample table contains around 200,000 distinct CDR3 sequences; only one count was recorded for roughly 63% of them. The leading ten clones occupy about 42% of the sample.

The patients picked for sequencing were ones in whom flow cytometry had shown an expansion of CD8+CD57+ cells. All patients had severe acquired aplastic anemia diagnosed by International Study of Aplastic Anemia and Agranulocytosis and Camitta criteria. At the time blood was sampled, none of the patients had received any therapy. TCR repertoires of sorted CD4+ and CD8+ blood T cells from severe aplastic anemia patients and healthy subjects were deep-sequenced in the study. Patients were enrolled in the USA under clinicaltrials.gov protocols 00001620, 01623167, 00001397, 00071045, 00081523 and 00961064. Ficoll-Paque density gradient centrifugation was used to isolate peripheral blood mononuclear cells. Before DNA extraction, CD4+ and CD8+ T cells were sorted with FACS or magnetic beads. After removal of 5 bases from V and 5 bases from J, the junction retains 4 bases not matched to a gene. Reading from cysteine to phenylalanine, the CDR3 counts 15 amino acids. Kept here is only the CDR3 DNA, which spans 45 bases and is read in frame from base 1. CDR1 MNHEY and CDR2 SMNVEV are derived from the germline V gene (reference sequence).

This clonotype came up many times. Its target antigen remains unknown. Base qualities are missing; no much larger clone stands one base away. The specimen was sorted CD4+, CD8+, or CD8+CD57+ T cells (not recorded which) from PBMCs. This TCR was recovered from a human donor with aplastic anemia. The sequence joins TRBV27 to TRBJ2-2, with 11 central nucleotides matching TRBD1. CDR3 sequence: CASSKGTGGTGELFF. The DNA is TGTGCCAGCAGTAAAGGGACAGGGGGGACCGGGGAGCTGTTTTTT.